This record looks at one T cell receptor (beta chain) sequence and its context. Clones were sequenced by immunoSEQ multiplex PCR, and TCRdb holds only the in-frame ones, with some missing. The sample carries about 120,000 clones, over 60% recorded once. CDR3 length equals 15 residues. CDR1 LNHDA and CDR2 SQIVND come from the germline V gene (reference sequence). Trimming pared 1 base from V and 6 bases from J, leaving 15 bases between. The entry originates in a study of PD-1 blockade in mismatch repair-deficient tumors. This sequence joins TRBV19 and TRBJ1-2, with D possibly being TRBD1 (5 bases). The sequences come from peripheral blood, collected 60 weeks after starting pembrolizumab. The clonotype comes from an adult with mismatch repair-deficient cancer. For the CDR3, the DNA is TGTGCCAGTAGTATAGGGTACTGGAGGGGTGATGGCTACACCTTC. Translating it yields CASSIGYWRGDGYTF.